What follows are 6 T cell receptor beta chains derived from one specimen sequenced in a study of blood T cell repertoires in COVID-19. Some clones are missing from TCRdb's copy, which holds only in-frame ones; the method was immunoSEQ multiplex PCR. The data hold approximately 250,000 clones, with around 84% observed a single time. Sequencing was carried out using peripheral blood. The receptors derive from a woman aged 60-75 years with COVID-19, enrolled during active disease.

The chain uses TRBV5-4 and TRBJ2-1; D remains ambiguous. The CDR3 length is 15 residues. Per germline, CDR1 SGHNT and CDR2 YYREEE (reference sequence). The germline V and J ends were trimmed by 0 bases and 6 bases, with 13 bases remaining between them. CDR3 DNA: TGTGCCAGCAGCTTGGGGCTAGTGTTCAGCAATGAGCAGTTCTTC. Its protein is CASSLGLVFSNEQFF.

The rearrangement uses TRBV19 and TRBJ2-1, with 9 nucleotides matching TRBD2. CDR1 and CDR2 from the germline V gene are LNHDA and SQIVND (reference sequence). V was pared by 5 bases and J by 7 bases, with 6 bases of the junction left unmatched. The CDR3 length is 14 residues. The CDR3 reads CASSPREGTNEQFF. The DNA for the CDR3 is TGTGCCAGTAGTCCGCGGGAGGGTACGAATGAGCAGTTCTTC. Full variable domain (missing parts from reference TRBV19 and TRBJ2-1): DGGITQSPKYLFRKEGQNVTLSCEQNLNHDAMYWYRQDPGQGLRLIYYSQIVNDFQKGDIAEGYSVSREKKESFPLTVTSAQKNPTAFYLCASSPREGTNEQFFGPGTRLTVL.

The chain carries TRBV3-1 (or the pseudogene TRBV3-2) and TRBJ2-1, with 7 bases aligning to TRBD1. Unmatched junction bases numbered 4, after V lost 0 bases and J lost 5 bases. The CDR3 consists of 15 residues. Germline V gene lookup returns CDR1 LGHDT and CDR2 YNNKEL (reference sequence). The CDR3 protein is CASSQDPGQHNEQFF. The CDR3 region has the DNA TGTGCCAGCAGCCAAGATCCGGGACAGCACAATGAGCAGTTCTTC.

The chain carries TRBV5-1 and TRBJ2-1; D uncertain. The CDR3 sequence is 15 residues long. V gave up 3 bases and J gave up 0 bases, with 10 bases separating them. Per the germline V gene, CDR1 is SGHRS and CDR2 is YFSETQ. CDR3 in DNA: TGCGCCAGCAGCTCCTTCCCGAGCTCCTACAATGAGCAGTTCTTC. Amino acids: CASSSFPSSYNEQFF.

The chain employs TRBV29-1 and TRBJ2-3; tentative D call: TRBD2 (5 bases). Germline-derived CDR1 and CDR2 are SQVTM and ANQGSEA. This CDR3 region has 13 residues. V lost 1 base and J 3 bases, leaving 8 bases between the germline ends. Here the CDR3 DNA reads TGCAGCGTTGAAGTGTCGGGGACAGATACGCAGTATTTT. Amino acid sequence: CSVEVSGTDTQYF.

This clone appeared a single time. The chain employs TRBV7-9 and TRBJ2-1; the D gene is possibly TRBD2 (6 bases). The CDR3 length is 17 residues. V was pared by 5 bases and J by 5 bases, with 22 bases between. Germline V gene data show CDR1 as SEHNR and CDR2 as FQNEAQ (reference sequence). In DNA form, the CDR3 reads TGTGCCAGCAGCCCAGTAAGAGCGGGCCCTGTCGACAATGAGCAGTTCTTC. It specifies CASSPVRAGPVDNEQFF.